These 24 T cell receptor beta chains originate from one sample sequenced in a study of blood T cell repertoires in COVID-19 (dated by TCRdb to the early 2020s). The method was the immunoSEQ multiplex PCR assay. TCRdb mirrors the immuneACCESS table, restricted to in-frame sequences. Some clones are absent from its copies; in checked studies, under half trace to an unresolved V gene, and the reason for the others is unknown. The sample records around 140,000 clones, about 74% of which are singletons. In total, the top ten clones hold around 16% of the sample. Source material: peripheral blood. These TCRs come from a man in his fifties with acute or convalescent COVID-19.

This clone was observed a handful of times. This chain uses TRBV11-2 with TRBJ1-2; D ambiguous. With 1 base removed from V and 8 bases from J, the gap between germline ends came to 11 bases. CDR1 and CDR2 (germline): SGHAT, FQNNGV. The CDR3 extends over 13 amino acids. CDR3 in DNA: TGTGCCAGCAGCTTAGTCCAGGATGGAGGCTACACCTTC. This sequence encodes CASSLVQDGGYTF.

V gene TRBV5-1 combines with J gene TRBJ2-1; TRBD2 matches at 11 bases. Unmatched junction bases numbered 9, after V lost 0 bases and J lost 13 bases. Germline V lookup: CDR1 SGHRS, CDR2 YFSETQ. CDR3 size: 15 residues. The CDR3 DNA is TGCGCCAGCAGCTTGGGAGGTAGCGGGGGGGCGAAACAGTTCTTC. As protein: CASSLGGSGGAKQFF.

The chain couples TRBV5-6 to TRBJ2-3, with TRBD1 identical over 7 bases. The length of the CDR3 is 16 residues. Germline CDR1 SGHDT, CDR2 YYEEEE. The V segment lost 0 bases and the J segment 4 bases; nucleotides outside the gene matches: 8. CDR3 amino acids: CASSLAQGYAADTQYF. CDR3 coding DNA: TGTGCCAGCAGCTTGGCACAGGGGTACGCTGCAGATACGCAGTATTTT.

This clone was counted a few times. V gene TRBV20-1 combines with J gene TRBJ1-1; D gene unclear. V shed 6 bases and J shed 3 bases, with 8 bases lying between them. The CDR3 sequence is 11 residues long. Germline V gives CDR1 DFQATT, CDR2 SNEGSKA (reference sequence). The CDR3 DNA follows: TGCAGTGCCCTCCCGGACACTGAAGCTTTCTTT. It is translated as CSALPDTEAFF.

This chain links TRBV15 with TRBJ1-1; 9 positions agree with TRBD1. Trimming cost V 6 bases and J 3 bases; bases outside gene matches: 8. CDR3 size: 15 residues. Germline loops: CDR1 LNHNV, CDR2 YYDKDF (reference sequence). The CDR3 spells CATRVGQGGYTEAFF. For the CDR3, the DNA is TGTGCCACCAGGGTGGGACAGGGAGGCTACACTGAAGCTTTCTTT. The whole variable domain, remainder taken from reference TRBV15 and TRBJ1-1, is DAMVIQNPRYQVTQFGKPVTLSCSQTLNHNVMYWYQQKSSQAPKLLFHYYDKDFNNEADTPDNFQSRRPNTSFCFLDIRSPGLGDTAMYLCATRVGQGGYTEAFFGQGTRLTVV.

CDR3 residues: CASSLEAVGSYGYTF. The CDR3 DNA sequence: TGCGCCAGCAGCTTGGAGGCGGTCGGGAGCTATGGCTACACCTTC. The V gene is TRBV5-1, the J gene TRBJ1-2; D unclear. V lost 0 bases to trimming and J lost 4 bases, with 13 bases between them. CDR3 length equals 15 residues. Germline assignment: CDR1 SGHRS and CDR2 YFSETQ.

The J gene is TRBJ2-4, the V gene TRBV7-6, with 15 nucleotides matching TRBD2. With 5 bases clipped from V and 7 bases from J, the junction kept 12 bases outside the gene matches. There are 18 residues in the CDR3. CDR1 is SGHVS and CDR2 is FNYEAQ in the germline V gene. The CDR3 reads CASSRSGLAGGSGNIQYF. The DNA of the CDR3 is TGTGCCAGCAGCCGTTCGGGACTAGCGGGGGGCAGTGGGAACATTCAGTACTTC.

This clone appeared a few times. The genes are TRBV19 and TRBJ1-5; TRBD1 agrees at 10 bases. The CDR3 consists of 15 residues. Germline values: CDR1 LNHDA, CDR2 SQIVND (reference sequence). J lost 5 bases, V lost 5 bases, and 6 bases had no gene match. CDR3 residues: CASSPSTGGYQPQHF. The CDR3 DNA follows: TGTGCCAGTAGTCCCTCGACAGGGGGCTATCAGCCCCAGCATTTT.

This clone was observed once. The rearrangement joins TRBV4-2 to TRBJ1-2; no clear D. With 1 base removed from V and 7 bases from J, the gap between germline ends came to 13 bases. This CDR3 has 14 residues. Germline values: CDR1 LGHNA, CDR2 YNFKEQ. This CDR3 is CASSQGVGEGGYTF. The CDR3 coding sequence is TGTGCCAGCAGCCAAGGGGTTGGGGAGGGTGGCTACACCTTC.

V is TRBV5-6 and J is TRBJ1-3; no reliable D call. With 1 base removed from V and 5 bases from J, the gap between germline ends came to 16 bases. Germline assignment: CDR1 SGHDT and CDR2 YYEEEE. The CDR3 spans 16 residues. The CDR3 protein is CASSLTGLGYRNTIYF. The DNA of the CDR3 is TGTGCCAGCAGCTTGACGGGGTTGGGTTATAGAAACACCATATATTTT.

This chain links TRBV24-1 with TRBJ2-3, with D maybe TRBD1 (6 bases). In germline, CDR1 is KGHDR, CDR2 SFDVKD. V was pared by 3 bases and J by 1 base, with 13 bases between. The CDR3 has 16 residues. Written as DNA, the CDR3 is TGTGCCACCAGTGATGGGACAACCCCTGGCACAGATACGCAGTATTTT. It specifies CATSDGTTPGTDTQYF.

The chain carries TRBV19 and TRBJ1-4; D possibly corresponds to TRBD1 (5 bases). V lost 1 base and J 7 bases, leaving 13 bases between the germline ends. In germline, CDR1 is LNHDA, CDR2 SQIVND (reference sequence). The CDR3 runs 15 residues. For the CDR3, the DNA is TGTGCCAGTAGTATAGGTTGGGGGGAAACTGAAAAACTGTTTTTT. The encoded protein is CASSIGWGETEKLFF.

The J gene is TRBJ1-2, the V gene TRBV2; 7 bases align to TRBD1. With V trimmed by 3 bases and J by 5 bases, 6 bases remained unmatched. Germline CDR1 reads SNHLY; CDR2 reads FYNNEI. This CDR3 is 14 amino acids long. CDR3 nucleotides: TGTGCCAGCAGTGACCAACAGGGGCGGTATGGCTACACCTTC. As protein: CASSDQQGRYGYTF.

The CDR3 DNA is TGTGCCAGCAGCCCTAATCCCGGGGGGAGGACTGGGACCCAGTACTTC. Translation: CASSPNPGGRTGTQYF. This chain links TRBV6-2 or TRBV6-3 with TRBJ2-5, with 7 bases aligning to TRBD2. With V trimmed by 6 bases and J by 7 bases, 17 bases remained unmatched. The CDR3 loop spans 16 amino acids. CDR1 is MNHEY and CDR2 is SVGEGT in the germline V gene.

This chain uses TRBV28 with TRBJ1-4, with D possibly matching TRBD1 (6 bases). This CDR3 contains 13 residues. CDR1 and CDR2 from the germline V gene are MDHEN and SYDVKM. Trimming took off 6 bases at V and 8 bases at J, with 13 bases between the two ends. The CDR3 DNA follows: TGTGCCAGCAGCCGCACAGGGTTGGAAAAACTGTTTTTT. This encodes CASSRTGLEKLFF.

This clone was counted between two and nine times. This chain uses TRBV18 with TRBJ1-2; 7 bases match TRBD1. J lost 3 bases, V lost 3 bases, and 1 base had no gene match. Germline CDR1 and CDR2: KGHSH and LQKENI. The CDR3 covers 13 residues. Here the CDR3 reads CASSPGTDYGYTF. CDR3 in DNA: TGTGCCAGCTCACCCGGGACAGACTATGGCTACACCTTC.

V usage is TRBV28 and J usage is TRBJ2-1; D possibly corresponds to TRBD1 (9 bases). The germline CDR1 and CDR2 sequences are MDHEN and SYDVKM. Trimming shortened V by 4 bases and J by 7 bases, and 32 bases separated the two germline ends. CDR3 size: 20 residues. CDR3 DNA sequence: TGTGCCAGCAGTTCACCGGGACAGGGATCAAGGGCGGGGGGCATGAATGAGCAGTTCTTC. It yields the protein CASSSPGQGSRAGGMNEQFF.

The rearrangement joins TRBV6-1 to TRBJ1-1; tentative D call: TRBD1 (6 bases). This CDR3 has 14 residues. From germline, CDR1 is MNHNS and CDR2 SASEGT. V lost 2 bases and J lost 6, with 13 bases in between. The CDR3 reads CASSEQGSWAEAFF. DNA of the CDR3: TGTGCCAGCAGTGAACAGGGGAGTTGGGCTGAAGCTTTCTTT.

The rearrangement joins TRBV5-6 to TRBJ1-1; maybe TRBD1 (5 bases). The CDR3 has 12 amino acids. Germline CDR1 SGHDT, CDR2 YYEEEE. The V and J ends lost 0 bases and 7 bases respectively, with 7 bases between them. CDR3 in amino acids: CASSLAGLEAFF. The CDR3 DNA is TGTGCCAGCAGCTTGGCAGGGCTTGAAGCTTTCTTT.

CDR3 sequence: CASSPPEGNTIYF. CDR3 sequence (DNA): TGCGCCAGCAGCCCGCCCGAGGGAAACACCATATATTTT. The V gene is TRBV5-1, the J gene TRBJ1-3; D is undetermined. This CDR3 region has 13 residues. Germline V lookup: CDR1 SGHRS, CDR2 YFSETQ. Trimming stripped 4 bases from V and 4 bases from J, with 9 bases between.

Here the CDR3 reads CASSPGTGKGARETQYF. CDR3 DNA: TGTGCCAGCAGTCCAGGGACAGGGAAAGGTGCGAGAGAGACCCAGTACTTC. The chain couples TRBV6-6 to TRBJ2-5, with 9 bases identical to TRBD1. This CDR3 comprises 17 residues. V lost 5 bases to trimming and J lost 4 bases; unmatched junction nucleotides: 14. From germline, CDR1 is MNHNY and CDR2 SVGAGI (reference sequence).

The V and J genes are TRBV5-8 and TRBJ2-5; 9 nucleotides line up with TRBD1. Germline CDR1 and CDR2: SGHTS and YDEGEE. The CDR3 sequence is 14 residues long. Unmatched junction bases numbered 11, after V lost 9 bases and J lost 5 bases. The CDR3 region is CANRRTGAGETQYF. In nucleotides, the CDR3 is TGTGCCAACAGAAGGACAGGGGCTGGGGAGACCCAGTACTTC.

This chain joins TRBV21-1 and TRBJ1-4; whether TRBD1, the table's D call, matches the DNA was not checked. TRBV21-1 is listed as a pseudogene. CDR3 length equals 15 residues. The CDR3, as DNA: TGTGCCAGTAGGACAGGGGAGTACCCCAATGAAAAACTGTTTTTT. This encodes CASRTGEYPNEKLFF.

The rearrangement uses TRBV2 and TRBJ1-4; weak D call: TRBD1 (6 bases). V lost 4 bases to trimming and J lost 5 bases, with 17 bases between them. There are 16 residues in the CDR3. CDR1 and CDR2 from the germline V gene are SNHLY and FYNNEI. The CDR3 region is CASSGPNRVENEKLFF. The CDR3 region has the DNA TGTGCCAGCAGTGGCCCCAACAGGGTTGAAAATGAAAAACTGTTTTTT. Complete variable domain (other parts from reference TRBV2 and TRBJ1-4): EPEVTQTPSHQVTQMGQEVILRCVPISNHLYFYWYRQILGQKVEFLVSFYNNEISEKSEIFDDQFSVERPDGSNFTLKIRSTKLEDSAMYFCASSGPNRVENEKLFFGSGTQLSVL.